This T cell receptor beta chain was sequenced during a study of OX40 agonist ivuxolimab in advanced cancers. Sequenced by immunoSEQ multiplex PCR; TCRdb stores in-frame clones only, minus some. In the table there are tens of thousands of clones, roughly 84% of which are singletons. Trimming cost V 1 base and J 4 bases, with 11 bases left between them. This CDR3 contains 15 residues. Germline assignment: CDR1 SGHRS and CDR2 YFSETQ. The chain employs TRBV5-1 and TRBJ2-2; D remains ambiguous. The receptor's source is an adult with an advanced solid tumor such as melanoma, head and neck, liver or kidney cancer. The material was CD4+ or CD8+ T cells sorted from blood, obtained in a trial of the OX40 agonist ivuxolimab. The CDR3 region is CASSLSADSTGELFF. CDR3 bases: TGCGCCAGCAGCTTGTCGGCGGATAGCACCGGGGAGCTGTTTTTT.